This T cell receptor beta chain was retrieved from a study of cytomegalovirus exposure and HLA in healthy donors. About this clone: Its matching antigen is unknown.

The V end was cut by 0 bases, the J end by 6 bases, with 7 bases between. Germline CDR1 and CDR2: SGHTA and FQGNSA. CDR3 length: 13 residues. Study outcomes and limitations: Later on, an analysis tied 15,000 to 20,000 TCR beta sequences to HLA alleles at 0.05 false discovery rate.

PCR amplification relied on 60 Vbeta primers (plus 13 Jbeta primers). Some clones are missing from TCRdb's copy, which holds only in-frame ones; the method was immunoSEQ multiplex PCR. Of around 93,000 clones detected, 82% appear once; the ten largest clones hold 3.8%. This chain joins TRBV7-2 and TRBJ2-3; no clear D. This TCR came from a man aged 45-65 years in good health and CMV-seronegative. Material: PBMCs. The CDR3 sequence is CASSLALKDTQYF. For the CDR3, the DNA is TGTGCCAGCAGCTTAGCGCTAAAGGATACGCAGTATTTT.